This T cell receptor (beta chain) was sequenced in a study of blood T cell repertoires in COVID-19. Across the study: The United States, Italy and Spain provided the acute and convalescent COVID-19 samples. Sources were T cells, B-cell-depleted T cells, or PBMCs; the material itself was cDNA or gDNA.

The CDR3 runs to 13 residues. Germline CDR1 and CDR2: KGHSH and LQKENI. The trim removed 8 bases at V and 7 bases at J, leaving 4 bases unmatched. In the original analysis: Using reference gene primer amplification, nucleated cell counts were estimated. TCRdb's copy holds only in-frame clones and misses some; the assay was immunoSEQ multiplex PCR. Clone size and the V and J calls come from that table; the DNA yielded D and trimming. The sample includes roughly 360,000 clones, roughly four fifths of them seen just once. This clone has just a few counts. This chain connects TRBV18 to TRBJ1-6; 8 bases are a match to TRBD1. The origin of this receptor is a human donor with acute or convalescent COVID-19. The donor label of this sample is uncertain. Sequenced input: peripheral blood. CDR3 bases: TGTGCCAGCCGGGACAGGAGGAATTCACCCCTCCACTTT. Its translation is CASRDRRNSPLHF.